This T cell receptor (beta chain) was sequenced during a study of metastatic and nonmetastatic thyroid tumors. Study-wide context: Thyroid patients, malignant and benign, had repertoires compared across blood and tumor or nodule tissue. Study-level results: In blood and tumor, TCR beta diversity was reportedly significantly higher in malignant thyroid tumors than in benign nodules.

Not a single patient had been given any form of treatment at any point before undergoing thyroid surgery. On this clone itself: Its antigen remains unidentified.

In the authors' workflow: Variation in CDR3 across clinicopathological groups served as the basis for constructing a distant-metastasis classifier in papillary thyroid cancer. TCRdb recomputed clones from the PCR reads via MiXCR. These V and J calls are TCRdb output, not the study's own analysis. The table shows roughly 9,200 clones, with roughly 15% occurring only once. Sequencing was performed on blood. The origin of this receptor is a female donor with papillary thyroid cancer or a benign thyroid nodule (not recorded which). Some clones in this sample may be carry-over from other donors' samples.

The CDR3 here is CASSFGVGADTQYF. The CDR3 DNA sequence: TGTGCCAGCAGCTTTGGGGTGGGGGCAGATACGCAGTATTTT. The chain recombines TRBV7-2 with TRBJ2-3, with D possibly being TRBD1 or TRBD2 (5 bases each). The ends were cut back, 3 bases at V and 4 bases at J, with 11 bases in the middle. The CDR3 is made up of 14 amino acids. Germline-derived CDR1 and CDR2 are SGHTA and FQGNSA.